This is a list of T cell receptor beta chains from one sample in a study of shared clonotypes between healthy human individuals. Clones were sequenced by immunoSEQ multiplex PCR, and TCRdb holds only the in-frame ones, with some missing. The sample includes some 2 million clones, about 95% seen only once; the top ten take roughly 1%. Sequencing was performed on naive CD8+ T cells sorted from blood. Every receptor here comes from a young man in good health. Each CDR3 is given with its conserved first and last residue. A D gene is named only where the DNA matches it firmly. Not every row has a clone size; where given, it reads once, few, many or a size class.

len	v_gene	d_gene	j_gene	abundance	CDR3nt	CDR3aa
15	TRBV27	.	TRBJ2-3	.	TGTGCCAGCAGTCCGGGGGCTAGCGAAGCTGATACGCAGTATTTT	CASSPGASEADTQYF
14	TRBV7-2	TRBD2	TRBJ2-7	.	TGTGCCAGCACTTGGTCAGCGGGATCTATCGAGCAGTACTTC	CASTWSAGSIEQYF
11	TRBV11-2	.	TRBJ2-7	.	TGTGCCAGCAGCTTACTACACGAGCAGTACTTC	CASSLLHEQYF
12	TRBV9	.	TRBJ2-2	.	TGTGCCAGCAGCGGAGGCACCGGGGAGCTGTTTTTT	CASSGGTGELFF
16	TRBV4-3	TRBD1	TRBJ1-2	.	TGCGCCAGCAGCCAAGCCTCGACAGGGGCCGACTATGGCTACACCTTC	CASSQASTGADYGYTF
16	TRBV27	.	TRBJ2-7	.	TGTGCCAGCAGTTTTTCCGCCGGGCCCCTAGGGTACGAGCAGTACTTC	CASSFSAGPLGYEQYF
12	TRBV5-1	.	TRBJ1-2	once	TGCGCCAGCAGCTCGGGACGGGAGGGCTACACCTTC	CASSSGREGYTF
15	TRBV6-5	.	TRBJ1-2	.	TGTGCCAGCGGCTTAACAGGGCTAGCTAACTATGGCTACACCTTC	CASGLTGLANYGYTF
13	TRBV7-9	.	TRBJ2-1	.	TGTGCCAGCAGCTTCGTGTCATACAATGAGCAGTTCTTC	CASSFVSYNEQFF
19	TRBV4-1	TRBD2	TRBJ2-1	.	TGCGCCAGCAGCCAGACCGGGACTAGCGGGTCTTCAACCTACAATGAGCAGTTCTTC	CASSQTGTSGSSTYNEQFF
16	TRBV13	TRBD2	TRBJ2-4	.	TGTGCCAGCAGCTTAGCAGCGGGGGAGGCCAAAAACATTCAGTACTTC	CASSLAAGEAKNIQYF
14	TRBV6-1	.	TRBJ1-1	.	TGTGCCAGCAGTGAGGGGGGAATGAACACTGAAGCTTTCTTT	CASSEGGMNTEAFF
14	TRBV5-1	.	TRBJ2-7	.	TGCGCCAGCAGCCCGGACGATTTATCCTACGAGCAGTACTTC	CASSPDDLSYEQYF
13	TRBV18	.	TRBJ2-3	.	TGTGCCAGCTCACTAGGGGGTTCAGATACGCAGTATTTT	CASSLGGSDTQYF
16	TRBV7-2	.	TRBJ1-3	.	TGTGCCAGCAGCTTAGTTGCTCAGAGCTCTGGAAACACCATATATTTT	CASSLVAQSSGNTIYF
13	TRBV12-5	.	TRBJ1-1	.	TGTGCTAGTGGTTTGTCACCCGCGGGAGAAGCTTTCTTT	CASGLSPAGEAFF
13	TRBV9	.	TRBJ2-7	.	TGTGCCAGCAGCGGGGGGGTATCCTACGAGCAGTACTTC	CASSGGVSYEQYF
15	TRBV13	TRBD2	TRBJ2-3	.	TGTGCCAGCAGCCAGCGGGGTAGCGAGGCAGATACGCAGTATTTT	CASSQRGSEADTQYF
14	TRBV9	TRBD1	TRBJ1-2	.	TGTGCCAGCAGCGTCTCAGGGGACAGATATGGCTACACCTTC	CASSVSGDRYGYTF
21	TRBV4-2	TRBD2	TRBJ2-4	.	TGTGCCAGCAGCCAAGTTTTACCGGGACTAGCGGGGGGTACGTCCAAAAACATTCAGTACTTC	CASSQVLPGLAGGTSKNIQYF
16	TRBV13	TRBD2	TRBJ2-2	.	TGTGCCAGCAGCATGCGACTAGCGGGAGGAACCGGGGAGCTGTTTTTT	CASSMRLAGGTGELFF
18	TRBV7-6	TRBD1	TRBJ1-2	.	TGTGCCAGCAGCTTAGGGATAGGACAGGGGGCCGGGAGCTATGGCTACACCTTC	CASSLGIGQGAGSYGYTF
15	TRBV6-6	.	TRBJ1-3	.	TGTGCCAGCAGTTACTTCCCGAGGTCAGGAAACACCATATATTTT	CASSYFPRSGNTIYF
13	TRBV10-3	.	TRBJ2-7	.	TGTGCCGTTGGTTGGGACACCTCCTACGAGCAGTACTTC	CAVGWDTSYEQYF
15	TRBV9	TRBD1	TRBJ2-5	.	TGTGCCAGCAGCGTCGCAGGGGGCCCGGCAGAGACCCAGTACTTC	CASSVAGGPAETQYF